Here is one TCR beta chain with its context. What it recognizes is unknown. This sample was taken from a study of identical twins' blood T cells. Findings and caveats of the study: Shared CDR3 clonotype counts between two donors mainly tracked the product of their cloneset sizes, twins included.

Germline CDR1 reads LGHDT; CDR2 reads YNNKEL (reference sequence). V lost 1 base and J 7 bases, leaving 17 bases between the germline ends. CDR3 length: 16 residues. Each CDR3 protein gets one entry after TCRdb re-called the 5' RACE reads with MiXCR. The table has roughly 380,000 distinct CDR3 sequences, 28% seen once. The V gene is TRBV3-1, the J gene TRBJ2-1; possible D gene TRBD1, 6 bases. Material for sequencing was PBMCs. The TCR originated in a woman aged 18 to 50 in good health. The CDR3 region has the DNA TGTGCCAGCAGCCAAGCCTGGGACACTTTCTGGAATGAGCAGTTCTTC. The encoded protein is CASSQAWDTFWNEQFF.